The T cell receptor beta chain described here comes from a study of CD8+CD57+ T cells in acquired aplastic anemia (dated by TCRdb to 2016 to 2018). Notes on the research overall: DNA extracted from sorted CD4+ and CD8+ cells had a mean of about 3.2 ug, with a range of about 0.18 to 27.4 ug. Healthy donor samples averaged roughly 10 million reads for CD4+ and fewer than 12 million for CD8+ cells.

The study deep-sequenced TCR repertoires of sorted CD4+ and CD8+ blood T cells from severe aplastic anemia patients and healthy subjects. Ficoll-Paque density gradient centrifugation was used to isolate peripheral blood mononuclear cells. Before DNA extraction, CD4+ and CD8+ T cells were sorted by FACS or by magnetic beads. What the authors observed across the whole study: No significant difference in CD8+ Simpson's diversity was found between patients and healthy controls (P=0.060). Twenty-nine CD8+ CDR3 sequences were shared between patients and controls but appeared highly expressed in patients and within their immunodominant clones.

A note on this clonotype: Its antigen remains undetermined. No much larger clone is present one base from it, and per-base qualities are unavailable.

Its CDR3 holds 14 amino acids, cysteine through phenylalanine. Here the CDR3 DNA is all that survives: 42 bases in frame from base 1. Reading the germline V gene gives CDR1 MGHDK and CDR2 SYGVNS. Between the V and J ends, shortened by 2 bases and 1 base respectively, the junction contains 6 bases. Genomic DNA served as template for TCR beta VDJ combination and CDR3 sequence profiling. An Illumina HiSeq 2000 was used for TCR repertoire sequencing. Per the source publication's procedure: TRBV/TRBJ rearrangement plots, CDR3 size and DJ length profiles, and Simpson's diversity index were used to evaluate the repertoires. The immunodominant clone was defined as the most abundant DNA sequence in deep sequencing data. CDR3 amino acid sequences were checked for sharing between subjects and were compared against published repertoires and the VDJdb database. TCRdb trimmed public reads at Q25 via fastp, called clones via MiXCR and kept in-frame beta chains. Each entry is one CDR3 protein sequence, shown with its most common DNA and genes. These V and J calls originate from TCRdb's pipeline instead of the authors' own analysis. The sample data list around 200,000 distinct CDR3 sequences, and about 53% of these were observed just once. About 16% of the sample goes to the ten largest clones.

The V and J genes are TRBV25-1 and TRBJ1-3, and the D gene may be TRBD1, 5 bases matching. The source of this sequence is a human donor in good health, serving as a control. The sequencing sample was made of sorted CD4+, CD8+, or CD8+CD57+ T cells (not recorded which) from PBMCs. The nucleotide sequence reads as follows: TGTGCCAGCAGTGAACCAGGGTCTGGAAACACCATATATTTT. Protein translation: CASSEPGSGNTIYF. Outside the CDR3, residues come from the reference TRBV25-1 and TRBJ1-3 proteins, so the full variable domain is: EADIYQTPRYLVIGTGKKITLECSQTMGHDKMYWYQQDPGMELHLIHYSYGVNSTEKGDLSSESTVSRIRTEHFPLTLESARPSHTSQYLCASSEPGSGNTIYFGEGSWLTVV.